These 26 T cell receptor beta chains originate from one sample sequenced in a study of OX40 agonist ivuxolimab in advanced cancers. The table came from immunoSEQ multiplex PCR; TCRdb's copy has only in-frame clones and leaves some out. The repertoire holds fewer than 80,000 clones, with about 91% as singletons. The sequencing here drew on CD4+ or CD8+ T cells sorted from blood, taken in a trial of the OX40 agonist ivuxolimab. All receptors come from an adult with an advanced solid tumor such as melanoma, head and neck, liver or kidney cancer.

The genes are TRBV5-1 and TRBJ2-7, with unresolved D. V lost 7 bases and J 3 bases, leaving 8 bases between the germline ends. This CDR3 is 11 amino acids long. In germline, CDR1 is SGHRS, CDR2 YFSETQ. The CDR3 DNA is TGCGCCAGCGCGGCCAACTACGAGCAGTACTTC. Amino acids: CASAANYEQYF.

This clone was recorded a few times. The V and J genes are TRBV19 and TRBJ1-1; D remains unclear. CDR1 is LNHDA, CDR2 SQIVND, per germline (reference sequence). The CDR3 runs to 13 residues. Trimming stripped 4 bases from V and 1 base from J, with 7 bases between. This chain's CDR3 is CASSKQRNTEAFF. DNA for the CDR3: TGTGCCAGTAGTAAGCAGAGGAACACTGAAGCTTTCTTT.

This clone was detected only once. This chain uses TRBV6-1 with TRBJ2-7; 11 nucleotides match TRBD2. Germline V CDR1 and CDR2: MNHNS, SASEGT. The V and J ends lost 0 bases and 4 bases, in that order; junction bases with no gene match: 5. This CDR3 spans 16 amino acids. Here the CDR3 reads CASSEAPTSGGYEQYF. In nucleotides, the CDR3 is TGTGCCAGCAGTGAAGCCCCAACTAGCGGGGGTTACGAGCAGTACTTC.

The J gene is TRBJ2-1, the V gene TRBV28, with TRBD1 identical over 7 bases. In germline, CDR1 is MDHEN, CDR2 SYDVKM. This CDR3 has 15 amino acids. V shed 2 bases and J 7 bases; nucleotides not matched to a gene: 8. CDR3 sequence reads: CASSLGMDRWNEQFF. For the CDR3, the DNA is TGTGCCAGCAGTTTAGGGATGGACAGGTGGAATGAGCAGTTCTTC.

The J gene is TRBJ2-5, the V gene TRBV4-2; 7 nucleotides line up with TRBD1. The CDR3 totals 15 residues. Germline V gene data show CDR1 as LGHNA and CDR2 as YNFKEQ. V shed 2 bases and J 4 bases; nucleotides not matched to a gene: 7. The CDR3 loop reads CASSQFSTGRETQYF. CDR3 sequence (DNA): TGTGCCAGCAGCCAATTTTCGACAGGGAGAGAGACCCAGTACTTC.

The genes are TRBV25-1 and TRBJ2-1; 7 nucleotides match TRBD2. Trimming cost V 6 bases and J 10 bases; bases outside gene matches: 9. This CDR3 contains 13 residues. Germline V gene data show CDR1 as MGHDK and CDR2 as SYGVNS. The CDR3 DNA sequence: TGTGCCAGCAGGAGGGAGGGTCTGAAGGAGCAGTTCTTC. Its translation is CASRREGLKEQFF. Full variable domain (remainder filled in from reference TRBV25-1 and TRBJ2-1): EADIYQTPRYLVIGTGKKITLECSQTMGHDKMYWYQQDPGMELHLIHYSYGVNSTEKGDLSSESTVSRIRTEHFPLTLESARPSHTSQYLCASRREGLKEQFFGPGTRLTVL.

J is TRBJ2-3 and V is TRBV9; weak D call: TRBD1 (6 bases). The CDR3 has 13 residues. Trimming left V 6 bases short and J 9 bases short, with 17 bases between. Germline V CDR1 and CDR2: SGDLS, YYNGEE. The CDR3 bases are TGTGCCAGCAACAGGGCGCCCGACGAGACGCAGTATTTT. Translation: CASNRAPDETQYF. The whole variable domain, filled in from reference TRBV9 and TRBJ2-3, reads DSGVTQTPKHLITATGQRVTLRCSPRSGDLSVYWYQQSLDQGLQFLIQYYNGEERAKGNILERFSAQQFPDLHSELNLSSLELGDSALYFCASNRAPDETQYFGPGTRLTVL.

The V call is TRBV5-6, the J call TRBJ2-1, with TRBD1 as a possible D gene (5 bases). CDR3 length equals 13 residues. Trimming removed 1 base from V and 7 bases from J, with 9 bases in between. Looked up from germline, CDR1 is SGHDT and CDR2 is YYEEEE. CDR3 loop: CASSLPDRNEQFF. CDR3 coding DNA: TGTGCCAGCAGCTTGCCTGACAGAAATGAGCAGTTCTTC.

V gene TRBV6-1 combines with J gene TRBJ1-2; TRBD1 agrees at 7 bases. The trim removed 8 bases at V and 4 bases at J, leaving 7 bases unmatched. Germline CDR1 reads MNHNS; CDR2 reads SASEGT. This CDR3 has 13 amino acids. The CDR3, as DNA: TGTGCCAGCCGACAGGGAGCTGGCTATGGCTACACCTTC. Its protein product is CASRQGAGYGYTF.

The count of this clone is one. This rearrangement joins TRBV6-1 to TRBJ1-2; TRBD1 might be the D (5 bases). This CDR3 is 13 amino acids long. Germline values: CDR1 MNHNS, CDR2 SASEGT. V shed 6 bases and J shed 5 bases, with 13 bases lying between them. This CDR3 reads CASREQEGYGYTF. CDR3 sequence (DNA): TGTGCCAGCAGGGAACAGGAGGGGTATGGCTACACCTTC.

The rearrangement links TRBV6-5 to TRBJ1-2; perhaps TRBD1 as D (6 bases). This CDR3 contains 14 residues. Trimming stripped 0 bases from V and 5 bases from J, with 10 bases between. The germline gives CDR1 MNHEY, CDR2 SVGAGI. CDR3 in DNA: TGTGCCAGCAGTTACTCGAAGGGGGGGTATGGCTACACCTTC. Translated, it gives CASSYSKGGYGYTF.

The V and J genes are TRBV12-5 and TRBJ1-1; D remains ambiguous. The CDR3 covers 15 residues. V lost 1 base and J 1 base, leaving 10 bases between the germline ends. CDR1 is LGHNT and CDR2 is FRNRAP in the germline V gene. The DNA for the CDR3 is TGTGCTAGTGGTTTGGATAGCGGAGGGAACACTGAAGCTTTCTTT. It specifies CASGLDSGGNTEAFF.

The chain combines TRBV5-1 with TRBJ2-7, with D uncertain. Trimming pared 4 bases from V and 1 base from J, leaving 9 bases between. CDR3 size: 13 residues. The germline CDR1 and CDR2 sequences are SGHRS and YFSETQ. The CDR3 region has the DNA TGCGCCAGCAGCCCCTCCGATTCCTACGAGCAGTACTTC. Residues: CASSPSDSYEQYF.

The CDR3 nucleotides read TGTGCCAGCTCACCCACTAGCGGGGGGATCACAGATACGCAGTATTTT. This encodes CASSPTSGGITDTQYF. This chain links TRBV18 with TRBJ2-3; 12 bases map to TRBD2. The germline CDR1 and CDR2 sequences are KGHSH and LQKENI. The CDR3 sequence is 16 residues long. The V gene end was trimmed by 3 bases and the J gene end by 2 bases; junction bases not matched to a gene: 3.

The chain recombines TRBV6-5 with TRBJ1-4; D remains ambiguous. The CDR3 sequence is 13 residues long. CDR1 is MNHEY, CDR2 SVGAGI, per germline. Trimming stripped 2 bases from V and 8 bases from J, with 9 bases between. The CDR3, as DNA: TGTGCCAGCAGTTACACCGAGAGGGAAAAACTGTTTTTT. Translation gives CASSYTEREKLFF.

The chain employs TRBV4-2 and TRBJ2-3, with TRBD2 matching over 9 bases. Germline values: CDR1 LGHNA, CDR2 YNFKEQ. The ends lost 5 bases at V and 4 bases at J; junction bases unmatched: 7. The CDR3 extends over 15 amino acids. CDR3 sequence: CASSVSSGGSDTQYF. CDR3 in DNA: TGTGCCAGCAGCGTGAGTAGCGGGGGTTCAGATACGCAGTATTTT.

The J gene is TRBJ1-2, the V gene TRBV19; D is undetermined. The CDR3 is made up of 13 amino acids. The V and J ends lost 9 bases and 0 bases respectively, with 11 bases between them. Germline V gives CDR1 LNHDA, CDR2 SQIVND (reference sequence). The CDR3 sequence: CASSGRANYGYTF. CDR3 nucleotide sequence: TGTGCCAGCTCGGGGAGAGCTAACTATGGCTACACCTTC. The full variable domain, rest sourced from reference TRBV19 and TRBJ1-2, is DGGITQSPKYLFRKEGQNVTLSCEQNLNHDAMYWYRQDPGQGLRLIYYSQIVNDFQKGDIAEGYSVSREKKESFPLTVTSAQKNPTAFYLCASSGRANYGYTFGSGTRLTVV.

J is TRBJ1-1 and V is TRBV4-2; D is unclear. Deletions cut 0 bases from V and 0 bases from J, with 8 bases between. Looked up from germline, CDR1 is LGHNA and CDR2 is YNFKEQ. This CDR3 comprises 15 residues. Here the CDR3 reads CASSQDSGLNTEAFF. The CDR3 bases are TGTGCCAGCAGCCAAGATAGCGGATTGAACACTGAAGCTTTCTTT.

This clone appeared once. The chain combines TRBV9 with TRBJ2-3; a possible D gene is TRBD1 (5 bases). Germline lookup yields CDR1 SGDLS and CDR2 YYNGEE. V was clipped by 0 bases and J by 1 base, with 12 bases between them. This CDR3 contains 16 residues. The CDR3 nucleotides read TGTGCCAGCAGCGTAGGAGGAGACAGCCGCACAGATACGCAGTATTTT. Translating it yields CASSVGGDSRTDTQYF. Full variable domain (missing parts from reference TRBV9 and TRBJ2-3): DSGVTQTPKHLITATGQRVTLRCSPRSGDLSVYWYQQSLDQGLQFLIQYYNGEERAKGNILERFSAQQFPDLHSELNLSSLELGDSALYFCASSVGGDSRTDTQYFGPGTRLTVL.

This chain joins TRBV9 and TRBJ2-1; D possibly corresponds to TRBD1 (5 bases). The CDR3 runs to 15 residues. V was clipped by 3 bases and J by 2 bases, with 12 bases between them. From germline, CDR1 is SGDLS and CDR2 YYNGEE. This chain's CDR3 is CASSARVLPYNEQFF. The CDR3 region has the DNA TGTGCCAGCAGCGCCAGGGTCCTGCCCTACAATGAGCAGTTCTTC.

V usage is TRBV5-1 and J usage is TRBJ1-4, with D tentatively TRBD1 (6 bases). CDR3 length: 16 residues. The germline V gene encodes CDR1 SGHRS and CDR2 YFSETQ. Trimming shortened V by 4 bases and J by 0 bases, and 13 bases separated the two germline ends. The CDR3 loop is CASSNLDSATNEKLFF. The CDR3 DNA reads as TGCGCCAGCAGCAACTTGGACAGCGCAACTAATGAAAAACTGTTTTTT.

This sequence joins TRBV9 and TRBJ2-5; 7 bases map to TRBD1. The last part of the DNA fits TRBJ2-7 better; the J call may be wrong. The CDR3 is 15 amino acids. Germline-derived CDR1 and CDR2 are SGDLS and YYNGEE. CDR3 amino acids: CASSPFPRQGHEQYF. CDR3 sequence (DNA): TGTGCCAGCAGCCCCTTCCCGAGACAGGGCCACGAGCAGTACTTC.

The chain's CDR3 is CASSYQGVNTEAFF. Written as DNA, the CDR3 is TGTGCCAGCAGCTACCAGGGGGTGAACACTGAAGCTTTCTTT. The chain has TRBV11-1 and TRBJ1-1, with 7 bases aligning to TRBD1. This CDR3 spans 14 amino acids. The J segment lost 0 bases and the V segment lost 4 bases, leaving 2 bases of the junction unmatched. CDR1 and CDR2 (germline): SGHAT, FQDESV (reference sequence).

The chain links TRBV30 to TRBJ1-4, with 10 positions matching TRBD1. With V trimmed by 4 bases and J by 10 bases, 9 bases remained unmatched. Germline values: CDR1 GTSNPN, CDR2 SVGIG (reference sequence). This CDR3 has 14 residues. CDR3 sequence (DNA): TGTGCCTGGATTGGGGGGACAGGGGTCGGAAAACTGTTTTTT. It yields the protein CAWIGGTGVGKLFF.

The V gene is TRBV5-4, the J gene TRBJ2-3, with D possibly being TRBD1 (5 bases). Trimming took 9 bases from V and 2 from J, leaving 16 bases between them. The CDR3 is 14 residues long. Germline loops: CDR1 SGHNT, CDR2 YYREEE (reference sequence). As DNA, the CDR3 is TGTGCCATTTCCAGGGATTCTCTCACAGATACGCAGTATTTT. It specifies CAISRDSLTDTQYF.

The chain couples TRBV27 to TRBJ1-1; 7 positions agree with TRBD1. Germline values: CDR1 MNHEY, CDR2 SMNVEV (reference sequence). The junction had 9 bases not matched to a gene; V was cut back by 4 bases and J by 1 base. CDR3 length: 16 amino acids. DNA for the CDR3: TGTGCCAGCAGTTCTCCCACCAGGGGGGCGAACACTGAAGCTTTCTTT. It translates to CASSSPTRGANTEAFF.